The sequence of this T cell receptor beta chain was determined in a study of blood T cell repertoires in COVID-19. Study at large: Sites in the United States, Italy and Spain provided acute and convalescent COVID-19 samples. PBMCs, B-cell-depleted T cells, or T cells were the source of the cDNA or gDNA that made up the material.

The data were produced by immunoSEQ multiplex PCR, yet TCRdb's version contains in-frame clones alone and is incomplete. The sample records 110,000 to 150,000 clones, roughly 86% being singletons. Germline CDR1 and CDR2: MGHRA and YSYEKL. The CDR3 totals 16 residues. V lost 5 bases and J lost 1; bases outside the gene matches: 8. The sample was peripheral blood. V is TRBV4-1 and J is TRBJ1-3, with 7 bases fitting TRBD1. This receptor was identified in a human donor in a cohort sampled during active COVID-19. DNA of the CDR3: TGCGCCAGCAGCAGACTCCCACAGGGGTCTGGAAACACCATATATTTT. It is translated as CASSRLPQGSGNTIYF.